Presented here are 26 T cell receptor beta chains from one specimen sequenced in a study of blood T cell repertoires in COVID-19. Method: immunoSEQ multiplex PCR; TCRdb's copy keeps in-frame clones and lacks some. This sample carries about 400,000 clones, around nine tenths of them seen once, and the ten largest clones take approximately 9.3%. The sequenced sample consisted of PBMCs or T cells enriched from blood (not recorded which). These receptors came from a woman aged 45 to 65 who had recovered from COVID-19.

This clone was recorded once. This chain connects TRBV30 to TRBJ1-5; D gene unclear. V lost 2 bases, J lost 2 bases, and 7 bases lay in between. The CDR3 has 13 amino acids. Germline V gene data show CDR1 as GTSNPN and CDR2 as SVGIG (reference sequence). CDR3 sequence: CAWSITGNQPQHF. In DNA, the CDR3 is TGTGCCTGGAGTATAACAGGCAATCAGCCCCAGCATTTT.

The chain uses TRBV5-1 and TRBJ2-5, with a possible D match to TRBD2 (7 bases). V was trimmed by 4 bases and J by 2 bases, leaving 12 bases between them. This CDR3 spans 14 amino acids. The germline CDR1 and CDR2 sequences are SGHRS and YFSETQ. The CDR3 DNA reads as TGCGCCAGCAGCCAGCGGGACACACAAGAGACCCAGTACTTC. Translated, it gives CASSQRDTQETQYF. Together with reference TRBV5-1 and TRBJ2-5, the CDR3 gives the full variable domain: KAGVTQTPRYLIKTRGQQVTLSCSPISGHRSVSWYQQTPGQGLQFLFEYFSETQRNKGNFPGRFSGRQFSNSRSEMNVSTLELGDSALYLCASSQRDTQETQYFGPGTRLLVL.

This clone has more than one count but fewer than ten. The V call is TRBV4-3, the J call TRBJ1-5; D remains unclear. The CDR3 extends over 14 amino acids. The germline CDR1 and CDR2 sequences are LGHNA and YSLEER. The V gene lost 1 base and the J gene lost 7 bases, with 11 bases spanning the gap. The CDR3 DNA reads TGCGCCAGCAGCCAAGGCCGAGGAGGACAGCCCCAGCATTTT. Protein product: CASSQGRGGQPQHF.

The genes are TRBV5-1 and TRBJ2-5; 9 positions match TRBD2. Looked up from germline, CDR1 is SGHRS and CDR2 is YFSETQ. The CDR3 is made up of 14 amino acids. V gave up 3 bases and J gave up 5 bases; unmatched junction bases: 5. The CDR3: CASSWSGGPETQYF. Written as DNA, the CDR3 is TGCGCCAGCAGCTGGAGCGGGGGGCCTGAGACCCAGTACTTC.

The CDR3 DNA is TGTGCCGCCTTAGCTGGGACTCTGGGAAACACCATATATTTT. Residues: CAALAGTLGNTIYF. The gene calls are TRBV30 and TRBJ1-3; D is perhaps TRBD1 (5 bases). Trimming left V 8 bases short and J 4 bases short, with 18 bases between. Germline CDR1 is GTSNPN and CDR2 is SVGIG (reference sequence). The CDR3 totals 14 residues.

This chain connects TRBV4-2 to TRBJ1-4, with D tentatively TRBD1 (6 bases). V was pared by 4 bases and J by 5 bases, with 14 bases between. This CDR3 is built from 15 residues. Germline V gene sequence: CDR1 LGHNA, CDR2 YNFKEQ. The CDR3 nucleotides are TGTGCCAGCAGCCGGCCGGACAGATTAAATGAAAAACTGTTTTTT. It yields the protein CASSRPDRLNEKLFF.

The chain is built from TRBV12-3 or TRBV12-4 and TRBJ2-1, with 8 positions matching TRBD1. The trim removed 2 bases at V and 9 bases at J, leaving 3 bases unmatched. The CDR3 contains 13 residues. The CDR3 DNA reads TGTGCCAGCAGTTTACAGGGGGCAGGTGAGCAGTTCTTC. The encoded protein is CASSLQGAGEQFF.

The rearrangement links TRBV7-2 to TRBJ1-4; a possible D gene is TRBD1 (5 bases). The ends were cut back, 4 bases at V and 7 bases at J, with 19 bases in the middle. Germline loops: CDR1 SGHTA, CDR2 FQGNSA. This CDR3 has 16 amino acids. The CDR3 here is CASSSLGRGDGEKLFF. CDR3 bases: TGTGCCAGCAGCTCCCTGGGGCGGGGCGACGGTGAAAAACTGTTTTTT.

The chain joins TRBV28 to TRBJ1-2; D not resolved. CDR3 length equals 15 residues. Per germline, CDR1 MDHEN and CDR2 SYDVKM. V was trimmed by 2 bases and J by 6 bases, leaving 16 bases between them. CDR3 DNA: TGTGCCAGCAGTTTAGACGGCGGAGTGCCGAATGGCTACACCTTC. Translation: CASSLDGGVPNGYTF.

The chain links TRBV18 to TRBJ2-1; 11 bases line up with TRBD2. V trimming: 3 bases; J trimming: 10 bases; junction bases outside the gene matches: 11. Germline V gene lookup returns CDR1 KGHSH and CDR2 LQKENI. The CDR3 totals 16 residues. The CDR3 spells CASSPNDLAGGGEQFF. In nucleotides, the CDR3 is TGTGCCAGCTCACCCAACGACCTAGCGGGGGGCGGCGAGCAGTTCTTC.

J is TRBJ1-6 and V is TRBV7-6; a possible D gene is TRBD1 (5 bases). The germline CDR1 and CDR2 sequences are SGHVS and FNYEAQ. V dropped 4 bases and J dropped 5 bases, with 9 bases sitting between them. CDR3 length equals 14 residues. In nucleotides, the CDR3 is TGTGCCAGCAGCTCGAGGACAAATAATTCACCCCTCCACTTT. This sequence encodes CASSSRTNNSPLHF.

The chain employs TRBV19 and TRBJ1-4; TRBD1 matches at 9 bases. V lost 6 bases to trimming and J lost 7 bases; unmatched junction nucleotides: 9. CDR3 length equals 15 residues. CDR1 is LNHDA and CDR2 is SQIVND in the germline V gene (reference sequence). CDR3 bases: TGTGCCAGTAGGATAACAGGGGGCTCAGGTGAAAAACTGTTTTTT. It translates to CASRITGGSGEKLFF.

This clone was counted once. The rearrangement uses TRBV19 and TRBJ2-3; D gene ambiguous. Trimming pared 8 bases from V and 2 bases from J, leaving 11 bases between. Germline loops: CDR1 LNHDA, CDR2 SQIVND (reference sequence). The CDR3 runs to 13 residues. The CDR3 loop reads CASSTGYTDTQYF. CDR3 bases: TGTGCCAGTTCCACGGGTTACACAGATACGCAGTATTTT.

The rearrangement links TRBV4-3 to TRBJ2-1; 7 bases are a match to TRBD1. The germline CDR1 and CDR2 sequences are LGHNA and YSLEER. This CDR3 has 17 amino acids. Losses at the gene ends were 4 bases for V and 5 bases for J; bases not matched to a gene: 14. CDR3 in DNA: TGCGCCAGCAGCCGGAATCCGGGGACAGACTTAAACAATGAGCAGTTCTTC. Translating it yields CASSRNPGTDLNNEQFF.

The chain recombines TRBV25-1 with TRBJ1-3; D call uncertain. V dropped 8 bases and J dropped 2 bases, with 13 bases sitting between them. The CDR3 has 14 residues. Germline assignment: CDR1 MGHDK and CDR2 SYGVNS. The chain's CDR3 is CASAAGITGNTIYF. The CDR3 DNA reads TGTGCCAGCGCCGCGGGGATTACTGGAAACACCATATATTTT.

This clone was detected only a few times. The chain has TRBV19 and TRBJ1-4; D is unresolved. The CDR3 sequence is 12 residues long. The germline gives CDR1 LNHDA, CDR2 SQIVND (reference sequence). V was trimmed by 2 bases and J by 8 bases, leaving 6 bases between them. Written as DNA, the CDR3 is TGTGCCAGTAGTATAAGAGGGGAAAAACTGTTTTTT. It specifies CASSIRGEKLFF.

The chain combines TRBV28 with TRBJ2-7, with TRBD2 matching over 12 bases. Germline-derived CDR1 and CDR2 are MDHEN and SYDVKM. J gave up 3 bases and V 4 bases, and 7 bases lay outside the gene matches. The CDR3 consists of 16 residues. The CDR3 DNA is TGTGCCAGCAGTTCCCGACTAGCGGGGGAGTTCTACGAGCAGTACTTC. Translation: CASSSRLAGEFYEQYF.

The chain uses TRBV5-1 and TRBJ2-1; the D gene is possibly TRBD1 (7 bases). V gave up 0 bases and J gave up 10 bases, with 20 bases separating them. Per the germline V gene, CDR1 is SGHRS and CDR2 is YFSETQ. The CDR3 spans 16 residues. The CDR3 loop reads CASSLVPGGPGREQFF. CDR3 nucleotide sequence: TGCGCCAGCAGCTTGGTACCAGGGGGGCCCGGGAGAGAGCAGTTCTTC.

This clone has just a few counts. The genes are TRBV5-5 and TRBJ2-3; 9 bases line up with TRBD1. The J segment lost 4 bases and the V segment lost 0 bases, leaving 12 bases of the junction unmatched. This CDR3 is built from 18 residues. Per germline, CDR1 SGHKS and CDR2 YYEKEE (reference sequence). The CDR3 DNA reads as TGTGCCAGCAGCTTGGCTATTTCCGGGACAGGGTATGCAGATACGCAGTATTTT. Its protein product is CASSLAISGTGYADTQYF.

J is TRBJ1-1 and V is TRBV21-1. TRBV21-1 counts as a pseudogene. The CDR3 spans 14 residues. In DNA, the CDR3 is TGTGCCAGCAGCTCTGGGACTCTGAACACTGAAGCTTTCTTT. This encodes CASSSGTLNTEAFF.

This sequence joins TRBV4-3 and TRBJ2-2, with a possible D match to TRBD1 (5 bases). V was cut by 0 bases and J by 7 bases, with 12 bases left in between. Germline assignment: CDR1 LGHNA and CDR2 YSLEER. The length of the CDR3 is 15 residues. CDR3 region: CASSQELGAGGELFF. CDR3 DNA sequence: TGCGCCAGCAGCCAAGAATTAGGGGCTGGCGGGGAGCTGTTTTTT.

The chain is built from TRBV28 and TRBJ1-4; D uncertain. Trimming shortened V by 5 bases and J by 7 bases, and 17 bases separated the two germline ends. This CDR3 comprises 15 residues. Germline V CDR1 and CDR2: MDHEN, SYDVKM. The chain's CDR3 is CASSPGGGLGEKLFF. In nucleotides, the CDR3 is TGTGCCAGCAGTCCAGGCGGAGGGTTGGGTGAAAAACTGTTTTTT. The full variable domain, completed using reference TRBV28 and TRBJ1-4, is DVKVTQSSRYLVKRTGEKVFLECVQDMDHENMFWYRQDPGLGLRLIYFSYDVKMKEKGDIPEGYSVSREKKERFSLILESASTNQTSMYLCASSPGGGLGEKLFFGSGTQLSVL.

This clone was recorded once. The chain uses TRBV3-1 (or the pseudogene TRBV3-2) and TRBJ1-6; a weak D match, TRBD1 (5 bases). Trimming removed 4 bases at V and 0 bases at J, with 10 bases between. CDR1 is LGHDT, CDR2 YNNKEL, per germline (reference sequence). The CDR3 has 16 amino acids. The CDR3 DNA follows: TGTGCCAGCAGCCGCCGGGGGAGCTCCTATAATTCACCCCTCCACTTT. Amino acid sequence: CASSRRGSSYNSPLHF.

The chain's CDR3 is CASSQEQDTQYF. The CDR3, as DNA: TGTGCCAGCAGCCAAGAACAGGATACGCAGTATTTT. The V gene is TRBV4-2, the J gene TRBJ2-3; D gene unclear. CDR3 length equals 12 residues. Deletions cut 0 bases from V and 6 bases from J, with 4 bases between. Germline assignment: CDR1 LGHNA and CDR2 YNFKEQ.

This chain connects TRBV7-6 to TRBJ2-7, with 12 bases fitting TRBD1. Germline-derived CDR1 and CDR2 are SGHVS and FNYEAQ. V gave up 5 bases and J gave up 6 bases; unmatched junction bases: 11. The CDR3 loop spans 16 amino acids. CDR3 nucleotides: TGTGCCAGCAGCCCGGGACAGGGGGCGAAGGGAGGCGAGCAGTACTTC. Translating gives CASSPGQGAKGGEQYF.

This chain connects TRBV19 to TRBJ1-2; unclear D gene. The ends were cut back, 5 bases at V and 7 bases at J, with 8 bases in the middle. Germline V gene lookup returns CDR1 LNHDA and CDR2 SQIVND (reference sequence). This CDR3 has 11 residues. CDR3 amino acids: CASSSSGGYTF. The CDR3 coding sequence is TGTGCCAGTAGTTCGTCGGGTGGCTACACCTTC.